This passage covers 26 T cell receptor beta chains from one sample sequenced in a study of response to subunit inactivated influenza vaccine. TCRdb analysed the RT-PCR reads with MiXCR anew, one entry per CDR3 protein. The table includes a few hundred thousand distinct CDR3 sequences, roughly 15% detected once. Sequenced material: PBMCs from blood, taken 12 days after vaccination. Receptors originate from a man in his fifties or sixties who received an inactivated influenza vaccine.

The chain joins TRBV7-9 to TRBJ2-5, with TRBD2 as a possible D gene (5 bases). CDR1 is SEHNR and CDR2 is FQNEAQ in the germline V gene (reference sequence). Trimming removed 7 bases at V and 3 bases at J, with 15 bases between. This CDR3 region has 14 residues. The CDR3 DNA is TGTGCCAGCACCTTCCTCTCGGGGAAAGAGACCCAGTACTTC. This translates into CASTFLSGKETQYF.

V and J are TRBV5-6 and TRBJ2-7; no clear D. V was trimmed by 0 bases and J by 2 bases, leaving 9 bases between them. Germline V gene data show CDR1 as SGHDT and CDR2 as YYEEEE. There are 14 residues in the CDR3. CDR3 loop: CASSLGFLTYEQYF. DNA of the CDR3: TGTGCCAGCAGCTTGGGCTTCCTTACCTACGAGCAGTACTTC.

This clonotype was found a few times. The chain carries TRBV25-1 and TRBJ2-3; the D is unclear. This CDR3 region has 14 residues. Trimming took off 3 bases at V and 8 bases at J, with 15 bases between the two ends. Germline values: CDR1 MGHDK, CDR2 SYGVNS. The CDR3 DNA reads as TGTGCCAGCAGTGACAGGATGGGGTTTGGTACGCAGTATTTT. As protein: CASSDRMGFGTQYF.

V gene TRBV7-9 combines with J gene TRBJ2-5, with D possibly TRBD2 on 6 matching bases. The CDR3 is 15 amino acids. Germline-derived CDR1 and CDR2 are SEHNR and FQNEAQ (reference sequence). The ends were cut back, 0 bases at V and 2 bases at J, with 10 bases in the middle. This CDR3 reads CASSLARGFQETQYF. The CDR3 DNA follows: TGTGCCAGCAGCTTAGCGCGGGGCTTTCAAGAGACCCAGTACTTC.

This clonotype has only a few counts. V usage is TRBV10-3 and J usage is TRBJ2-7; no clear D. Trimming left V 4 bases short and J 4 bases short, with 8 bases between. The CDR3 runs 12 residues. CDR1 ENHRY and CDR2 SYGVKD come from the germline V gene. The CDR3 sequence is CAISGSRYEQYF. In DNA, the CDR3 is TGTGCCATCAGTGGGTCACGTTACGAGCAGTACTTC.

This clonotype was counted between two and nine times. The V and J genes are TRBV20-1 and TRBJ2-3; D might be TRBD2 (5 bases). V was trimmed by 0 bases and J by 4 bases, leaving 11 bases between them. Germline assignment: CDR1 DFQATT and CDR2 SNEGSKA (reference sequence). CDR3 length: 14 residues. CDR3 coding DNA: TGCAGTGCTAGAGATGGGAAGGGAGCAGATACGCAGTATTTT. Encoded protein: CSARDGKGADTQYF.

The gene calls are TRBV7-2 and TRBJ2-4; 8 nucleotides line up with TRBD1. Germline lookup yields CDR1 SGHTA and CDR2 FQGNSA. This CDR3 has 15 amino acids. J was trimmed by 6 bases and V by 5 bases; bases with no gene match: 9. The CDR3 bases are TGTGCCAGCAGCCCGAGGACAGGGATCGGAAACATTCAGTACTTC. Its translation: CASSPRTGIGNIQYF.

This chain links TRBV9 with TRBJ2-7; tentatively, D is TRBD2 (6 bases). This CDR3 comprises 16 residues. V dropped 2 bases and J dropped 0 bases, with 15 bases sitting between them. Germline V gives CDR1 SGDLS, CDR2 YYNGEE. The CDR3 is CASSVGVGGGSYEQYF. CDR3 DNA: TGTGCCAGCAGCGTTGGGGTGGGGGGTGGCTCCTACGAGCAGTACTTC.

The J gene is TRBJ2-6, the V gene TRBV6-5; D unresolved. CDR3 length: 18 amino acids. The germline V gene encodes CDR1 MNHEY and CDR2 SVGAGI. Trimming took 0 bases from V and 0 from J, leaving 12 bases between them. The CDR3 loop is CASSYSGRSFSGANVLTF. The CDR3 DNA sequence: TGTGCCAGCAGTTACTCAGGCCGATCCTTCTCTGGGGCCAACGTCCTGACTTTC.

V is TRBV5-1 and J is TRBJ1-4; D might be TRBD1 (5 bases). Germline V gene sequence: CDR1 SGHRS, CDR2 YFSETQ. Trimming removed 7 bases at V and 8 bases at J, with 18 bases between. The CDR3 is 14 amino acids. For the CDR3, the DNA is TGCGCCAGCGCTCCCCAGGGAAGGAAAGAAAAACTGTTTTTT. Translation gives CASAPQGRKEKLFF. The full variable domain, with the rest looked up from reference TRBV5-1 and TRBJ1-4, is KAGVTQTPRYLIKTRGQQVTLSCSPISGHRSVSWYQQTPGQGLQFLFEYFSETQRNKGNFPGRFSGRQFSNSRSEMNVSTLELGDSALYLCASAPQGRKEKLFFGSGTQLSVL.

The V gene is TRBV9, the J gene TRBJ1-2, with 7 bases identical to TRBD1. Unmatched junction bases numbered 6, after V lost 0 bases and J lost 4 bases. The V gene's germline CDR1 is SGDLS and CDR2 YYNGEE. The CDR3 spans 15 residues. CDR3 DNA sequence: TGTGCCAGCAGCGTAGAGCAGGGGGTGGTCTATGGCTACACCTTC. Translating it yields CASSVEQGVVYGYTF.

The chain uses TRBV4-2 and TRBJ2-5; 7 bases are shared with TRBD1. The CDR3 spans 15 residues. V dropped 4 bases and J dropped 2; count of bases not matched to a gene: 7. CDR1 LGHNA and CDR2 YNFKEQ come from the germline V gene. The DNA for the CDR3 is TGTGCCAGCAGCCCCCAGACAGGGACACAAGAGACCCAGTACTTC. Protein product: CASSPQTGTQETQYF.

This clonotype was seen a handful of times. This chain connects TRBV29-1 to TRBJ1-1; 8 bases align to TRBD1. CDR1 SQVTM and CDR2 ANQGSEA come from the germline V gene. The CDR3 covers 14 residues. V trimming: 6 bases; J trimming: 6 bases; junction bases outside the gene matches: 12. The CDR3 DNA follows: TGCAGCGTGCTATGGGACAGGAGAGCCTCTGAAGCTTTCTTT. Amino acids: CSVLWDRRASEAFF.

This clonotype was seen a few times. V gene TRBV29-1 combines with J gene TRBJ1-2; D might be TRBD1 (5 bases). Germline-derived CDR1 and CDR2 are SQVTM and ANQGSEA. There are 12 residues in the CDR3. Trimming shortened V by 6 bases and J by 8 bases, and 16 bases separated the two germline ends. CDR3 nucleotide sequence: TGCAGCGTGGGGGGGGGATACGGCGGCTACACCTTC. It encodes CSVGGGYGGYTF.

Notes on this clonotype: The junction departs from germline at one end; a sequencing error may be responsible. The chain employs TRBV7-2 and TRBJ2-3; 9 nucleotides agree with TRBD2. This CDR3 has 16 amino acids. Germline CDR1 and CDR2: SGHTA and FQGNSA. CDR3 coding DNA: TGTGCCAGCAGCCTAGCGGGGCGGGGGGTTGCAGATACGCAGTATTTT. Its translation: CASSLAGRGVADTQYF.

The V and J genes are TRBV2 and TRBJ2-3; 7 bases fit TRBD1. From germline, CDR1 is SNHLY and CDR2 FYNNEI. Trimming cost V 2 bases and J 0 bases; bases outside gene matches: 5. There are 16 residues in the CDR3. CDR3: CASSESRDRSTDTQYF. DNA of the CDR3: TGTGCCAGCAGTGAATCCCGGGACAGAAGCACAGATACGCAGTATTTT.

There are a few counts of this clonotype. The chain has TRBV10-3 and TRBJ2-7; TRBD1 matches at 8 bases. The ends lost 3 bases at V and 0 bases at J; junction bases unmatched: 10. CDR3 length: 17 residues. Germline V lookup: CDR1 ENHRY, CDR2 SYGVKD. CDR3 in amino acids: CAISDPGTGSSSYEQYF. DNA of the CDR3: TGTGCCATCAGTGATCCAGGGACAGGAAGTAGCTCCTACGAGCAGTACTTC.

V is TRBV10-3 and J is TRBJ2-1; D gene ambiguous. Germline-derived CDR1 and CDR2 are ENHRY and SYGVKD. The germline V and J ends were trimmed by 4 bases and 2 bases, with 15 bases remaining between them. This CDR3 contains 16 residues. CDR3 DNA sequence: TGTGCCATCAGTGGGGGTAGACGGCACACCTACAATGAGCAGTTCTTC. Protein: CAISGGRRHTYNEQFF.

CDR3 nucleotide sequence: TGTGCCAGCAGTTACTCCGAAGGCATGAACACCGGGGAGCTGTTTTTT. This codes for CASSYSEGMNTGELFF. This chain links TRBV6-5 with TRBJ2-2, with unresolved D. The germline V gene has CDR1 MNHEY and CDR2 SVGAGI. The CDR3 is made up of 16 amino acids. The V and J ends lost 0 bases and 1 base respectively, with 9 bases between them.

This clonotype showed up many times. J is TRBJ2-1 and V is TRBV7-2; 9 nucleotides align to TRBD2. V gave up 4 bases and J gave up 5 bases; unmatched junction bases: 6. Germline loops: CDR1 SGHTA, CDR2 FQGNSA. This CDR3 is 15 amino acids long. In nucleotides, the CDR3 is TGTGCCAGCAGCTCGGGTAGCGGGAGCCACAATGAGCAGTTCTTC. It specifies CASSSGSGSHNEQFF.

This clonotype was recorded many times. Here the CDR3 DNA reads TGTGCCAGCTTAACTACAAGGGAATACAGGGGGCGCAGCACTGAAGCTTTCTTT. Its translation: CASLTTREYRGRSTEAFF. The chain recombines TRBV6-1 with TRBJ1-1; 9 bases line up with TRBD1. V was pared by 8 bases and J by 4 bases, with 20 bases of the junction left unmatched. Germline V gene data show CDR1 as MNHNS and CDR2 as SASEGT. CDR3 length: 18 amino acids.

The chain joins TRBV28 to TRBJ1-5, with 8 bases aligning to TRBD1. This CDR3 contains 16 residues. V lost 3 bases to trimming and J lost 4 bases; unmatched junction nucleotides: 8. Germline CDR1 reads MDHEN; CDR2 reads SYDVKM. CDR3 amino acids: CASSFDTGGRNQPQHF. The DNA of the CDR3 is TGTGCCAGCAGTTTTGACACAGGGGGTAGGAATCAGCCCCAGCATTTT.

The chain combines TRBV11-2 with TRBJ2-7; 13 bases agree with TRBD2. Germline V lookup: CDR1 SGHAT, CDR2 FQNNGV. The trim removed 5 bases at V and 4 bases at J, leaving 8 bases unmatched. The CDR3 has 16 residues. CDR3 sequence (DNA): TGTGCCAGCAGCGGACGACTAGCGGGAGGCCAGTACGAGCAGTACTTC. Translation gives CASSGRLAGGQYEQYF. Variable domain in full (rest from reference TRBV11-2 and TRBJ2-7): EAGVAQSPRYKIIEKRQSVAFWCNPISGHATLYWYQQILGQGPKLLIQFQNNGVVDDSQLPKDRFSAERLKGVDSTLKIQPAKLEDSAVYLCASSGRLAGGQYEQYFGPGTRLTVT.

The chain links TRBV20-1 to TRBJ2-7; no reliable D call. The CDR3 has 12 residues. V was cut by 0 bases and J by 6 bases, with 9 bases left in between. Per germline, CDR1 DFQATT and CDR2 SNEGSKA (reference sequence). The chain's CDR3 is CSARDGESEQYF. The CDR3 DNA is TGCAGTGCTAGAGATGGGGAAAGCGAGCAGTACTTC.

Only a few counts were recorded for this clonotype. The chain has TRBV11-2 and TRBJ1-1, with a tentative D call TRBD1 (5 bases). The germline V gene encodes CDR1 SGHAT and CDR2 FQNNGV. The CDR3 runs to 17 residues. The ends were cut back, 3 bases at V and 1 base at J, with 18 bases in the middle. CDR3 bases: TGTGCCAGCAGCTTTAACACATTTCGACAGACGAACACTGAAGCTTTCTTT. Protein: CASSFNTFRQTNTEAFF.

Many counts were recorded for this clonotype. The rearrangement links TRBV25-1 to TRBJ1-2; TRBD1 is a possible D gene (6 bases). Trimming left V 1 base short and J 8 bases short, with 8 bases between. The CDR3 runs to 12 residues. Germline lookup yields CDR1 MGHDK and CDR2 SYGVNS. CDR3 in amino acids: CASSESQGGYTF. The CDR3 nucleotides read TGTGCCAGCAGTGAATCTCAGGGGGGCTACACCTTC.